What follows describes a single TCR beta chain. The Seattle patients joined while their infection was active and were tracked longitudinally afterward. This specimen comes from a study of blood T cell repertoires in COVID-19. Across the study: The study drew acute and convalescent COVID-19 samples from the United States, Italy and Spain.

CDR3 size: 16 residues. From germline, CDR1 is SGHDN and CDR2 FVKESK. Deletions cut 4 bases from V and 0 bases from J, with 14 bases between. Authors' data handling: Reference gene primer amplification gave nucleated cell count estimates. This table comes from immunoSEQ multiplex PCR, and its TCRdb copy is limited to in-frame clones, with some not included. V and J calls and clone size are given by that table; D and trimming were obtained from the DNA. Of roughly 300,000 clones detected, over 75% appear once; the ten largest clones hold 6.5% to 8%. V usage is TRBV14 and J usage is TRBJ2-3; tentative D call: TRBD1 (7 bases). The specimen was peripheral blood. The receptor was derived from a woman aged 25 to 39 with COVID-19, enrolled during active disease. The CDR3 loop is CASSRRQGLSTDTQYF. The CDR3 DNA reads as TGTGCCAGCAGCCGCCGACAGGGACTTAGCACAGATACGCAGTATTTT.